The source of this TCR beta chain is a study of cytomegalovirus exposure and HLA in healthy donors. In regard to this clone: Its antigen is not identified.

The germline V and J ends were trimmed by 4 bases and 3 bases, with 9 bases remaining between them. This CDR3 has 14 amino acids. Germline V CDR1 and CDR2: LGHNA, YSLEER. The study's findings and limits: Reportedly, TCR beta sequences accurately predicted HLA-A and HLA-B alleles in most subjects.

Every donor was a healthy person donating bone marrow. A multiplex PCR was run with 60 Vbeta primers and 13 Jbeta primers. Profiled with immunoSEQ multiplex PCR; TCRdb holds only in-frame clones, not every one. The sample records 30,000 to 40,000 clones, approximately 90% being singletons. The sequence was obtained from a woman between 40 and 55 years old in good health and CMV-seropositive. The material sequenced was PBMCs. V usage is TRBV4-3 and J usage is TRBJ2-2, with D maybe TRBD1 (5 bases). CDR3 nucleotides: TGCGCCAGCAGCCTAGACAGATACACCGGGGAGCTGTTTTTT. Its protein product is CASSLDRYTGELFF.